The rows below give T cell receptor beta chains drawn from one sample of a study of T cell repertoires in cytomegalovirus infection. MiXCR, applied by TCRdb to the reads, yields one record per CDR3 protein. The table shows some 150,000 distinct CDR3 sequences, with more than 30% occurring only once. The antigens of these receptors remain unknown. This specimen was CD8+ T cells from cultured PBMCs, taken from culture after CMV antigen stimulation. These receptors all stem from a human donor in good health (CMV status not recorded). Some clones in this sample may be carry-over from other donors' samples. Both conserved end residues are part of each CDR3. The order of the fields is D gene, V gene, J gene, clone size, CDR3 DNA, CDR3 protein. A D gene is named only where the DNA matches it firmly. Rows may omit the clone size; those that give it use once, few, many or a size class.

D: -; V: TRBV27; J: TRBJ2-3; size: few; DNA: TGTGCCAGCAGTTCCGAAAAGTATACGCAGTATTTT; CDR3: CASSSEKYTQYF
D: -; V: TRBV7-9; J: TRBJ2-7; size: few; DNA: TGTGCCAGCAGCCCCAGAGAAAGGGCAGGCACCTACGAGCAGTACTTC; CDR3: CASSPRERAGTYEQYF
D: -; V: TRBV20-1; J: TRBJ2-2; size: many; DNA: TGCAGTGCTACTAAACTACCGACAAGTCCCGGGGAGCTGTTTTTT; CDR3: CSATKLPTSPGELFF
D: -; V: TRBV28; J: TRBJ1-1; size: -; DNA: TGTGCCAGCAGTTCGTATAAGAACACTGAAGCTTTCTTT; CDR3: CASSSYKNTEAFF
D: -; V: TRBV7-2; J: TRBJ1-4; size: many; DNA: TGTGCCAGCAACAGCGTTGCAACTAATGAAAAACTGTTTTTT; CDR3: CASNSVATNEKLFF
D: -; V: TRBV5-6; J: TRBJ2-1; size: -; DNA: TGTGCCAGCAGCTTAAGGATCGTTCGCAATGAGCAGTTCTTC; CDR3: CASSLRIVRNEQFF
D: -; V: TRBV12-3/TRBV12-4; J: TRBJ2-1; size: -; DNA: TGTGCCAGCAGTTCCCCGCGGTGGCCAGGAATTCTAGGGTCCTACAATGAGCAGTTCTTC; CDR3: CASSSPRWPGILGSYNEQFF
D: -; V: TRBV7-6; J: TRBJ2-7; size: -; DNA: TGTGCCAGCAGCTTAGCGGGGCCAGTAGACCTCTACGAGCAGTACTTC; CDR3: CASSLAGPVDLYEQYF
D: TRBD2; V: TRBV12-3/TRBV12-4; J: TRBJ2-3; size: few; DNA: TGTGCCAGCAGTTCATGGACTAGCGGGGGCACAGATACGCAGTATTTT; CDR3: CASSSWTSGGTDTQYF
D: -; V: TRBV19; J: TRBJ2-7; size: few; DNA: TGTGCCAGTAGTATGGCAGGGCCGGGAATCGAGCAGTACTTC; CDR3: CASSMAGPGIEQYF